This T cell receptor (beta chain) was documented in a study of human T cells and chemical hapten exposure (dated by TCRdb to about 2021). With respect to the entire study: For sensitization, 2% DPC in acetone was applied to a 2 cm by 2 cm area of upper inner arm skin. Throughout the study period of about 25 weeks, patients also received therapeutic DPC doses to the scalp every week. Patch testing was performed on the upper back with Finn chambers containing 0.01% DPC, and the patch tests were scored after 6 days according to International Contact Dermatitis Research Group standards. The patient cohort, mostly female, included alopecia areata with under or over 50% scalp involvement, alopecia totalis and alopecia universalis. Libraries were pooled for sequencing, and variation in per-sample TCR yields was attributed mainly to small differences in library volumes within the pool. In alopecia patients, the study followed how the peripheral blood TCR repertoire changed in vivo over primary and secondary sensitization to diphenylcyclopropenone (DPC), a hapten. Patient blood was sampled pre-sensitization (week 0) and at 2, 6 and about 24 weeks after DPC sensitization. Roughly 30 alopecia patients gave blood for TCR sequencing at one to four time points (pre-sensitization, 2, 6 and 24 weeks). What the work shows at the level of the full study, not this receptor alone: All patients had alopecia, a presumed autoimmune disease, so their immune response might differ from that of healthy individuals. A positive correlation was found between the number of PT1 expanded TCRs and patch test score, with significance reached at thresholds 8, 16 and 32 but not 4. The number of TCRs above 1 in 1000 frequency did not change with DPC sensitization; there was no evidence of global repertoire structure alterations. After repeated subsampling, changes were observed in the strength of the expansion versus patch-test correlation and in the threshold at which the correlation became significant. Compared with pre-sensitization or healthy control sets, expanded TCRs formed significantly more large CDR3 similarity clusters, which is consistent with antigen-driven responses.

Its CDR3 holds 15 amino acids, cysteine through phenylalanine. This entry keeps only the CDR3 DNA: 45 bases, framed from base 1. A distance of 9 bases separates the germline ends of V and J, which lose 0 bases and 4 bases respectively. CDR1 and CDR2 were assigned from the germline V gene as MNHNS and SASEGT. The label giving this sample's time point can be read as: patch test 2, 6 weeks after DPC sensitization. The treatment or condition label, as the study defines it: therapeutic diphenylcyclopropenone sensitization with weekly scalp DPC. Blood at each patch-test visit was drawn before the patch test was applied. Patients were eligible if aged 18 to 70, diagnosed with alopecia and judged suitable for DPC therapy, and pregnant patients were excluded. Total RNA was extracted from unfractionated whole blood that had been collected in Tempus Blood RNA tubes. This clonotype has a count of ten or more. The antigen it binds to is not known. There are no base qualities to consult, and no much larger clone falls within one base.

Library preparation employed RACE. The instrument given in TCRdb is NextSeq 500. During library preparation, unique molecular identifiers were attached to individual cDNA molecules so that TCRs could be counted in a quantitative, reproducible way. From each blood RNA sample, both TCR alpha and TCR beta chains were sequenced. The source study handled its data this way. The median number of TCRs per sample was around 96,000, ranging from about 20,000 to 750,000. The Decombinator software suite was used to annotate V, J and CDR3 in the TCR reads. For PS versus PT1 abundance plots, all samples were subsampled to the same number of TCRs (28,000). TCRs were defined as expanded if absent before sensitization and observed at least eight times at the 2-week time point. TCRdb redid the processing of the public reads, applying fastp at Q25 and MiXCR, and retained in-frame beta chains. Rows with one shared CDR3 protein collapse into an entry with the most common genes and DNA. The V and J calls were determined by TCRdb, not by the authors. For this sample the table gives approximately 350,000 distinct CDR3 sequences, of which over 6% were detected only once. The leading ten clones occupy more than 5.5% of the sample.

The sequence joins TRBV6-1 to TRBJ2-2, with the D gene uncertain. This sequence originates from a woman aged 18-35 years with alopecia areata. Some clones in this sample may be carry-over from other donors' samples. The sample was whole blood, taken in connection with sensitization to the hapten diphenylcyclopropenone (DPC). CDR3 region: CASSEALGPTGELFF. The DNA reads TGTGCCAGCAGTGAAGCGCTTGGTCCCACCGGGGAGCTGTTTTTT.